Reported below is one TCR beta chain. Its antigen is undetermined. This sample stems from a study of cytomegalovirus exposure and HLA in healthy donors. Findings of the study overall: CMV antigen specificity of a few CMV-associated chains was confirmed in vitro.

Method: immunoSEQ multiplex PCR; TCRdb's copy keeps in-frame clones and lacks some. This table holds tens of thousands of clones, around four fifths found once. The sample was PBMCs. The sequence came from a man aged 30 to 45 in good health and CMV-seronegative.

The CDR3 loop reads CSVDAPEASGPASGLAGYNEQFF. CDR3 bases: TGCAGCGTTGACGCGCCCGAGGCCTCCGGTCCCGCGAGTGGTCTAGCGGGATACAATGAGCAGTTCTTC. V gene TRBV29-1 combines with J gene TRBJ2-1; 9 bases line up with TRBD2. V was pared by 3 bases and J by 4 bases, with 31 bases of the junction left unmatched. The length of the CDR3 is 23 residues. The germline V gene encodes CDR1 SQVTM and CDR2 ANQGSEA.